This entry lists 30 T cell receptor beta chains sequenced from one sample in a study of TIL therapy for anti-PD-1-resistant metastatic lung cancer. Time point defined: pre-treatment sample, taken before nivolumab and TIL therapy. This was the immunoSEQ v3 assay. Data came from immunoSEQ multiplex PCR; TCRdb stores just in-frame clones and leaves some out. The sample contains about 59,000 clones, over 70% of which appear only once. Material: blood, obtained at baseline. These TCRs come from a person aged 25 to 85 with non-small cell lung cancer.

The rearrangement uses TRBV27 and TRBJ1-6, with a possible D match to TRBD1 (5 bases). Germline CDR1 reads MNHEY; CDR2 reads SMNVEV (reference sequence). The CDR3 runs to 14 residues. The germline V and J ends were trimmed by 5 bases and 3 bases, with 8 bases remaining between them. CDR3 DNA sequence: TGTGCCAGCAGTGAGGGGTTCTATAATTCACCCCTCCACTTT. This sequence encodes CASSEGFYNSPLHF.

The count of this clone is one. The chain recombines TRBV9 with TRBJ2-3; 13 nucleotides match TRBD2. The germline gives CDR1 SGDLS, CDR2 YYNGEE. V was pared by 3 bases and J by 10 bases, with 8 bases of the junction left unmatched. The length of the CDR3 is 15 residues. CDR3 DNA sequence: TGTGCCAGCAGCGGGACTAGCGGGGGAGGCGGATCGCAGTATTTT. It translates to CASSGTSGGGGSQYF.

This clone was recorded only once. V usage is TRBV14 and J usage is TRBJ2-1, with D maybe TRBD2 (6 bases). Germline lookup yields CDR1 SGHDN and CDR2 FVKESK. V shed 0 bases and J shed 0 bases, with 9 bases lying between them. The CDR3 sequence is 16 residues long. The CDR3 loop is CASSQDGGTSYNEQFF. For the CDR3, the DNA is TGTGCCAGCAGCCAAGACGGCGGGACCTCCTACAATGAGCAGTTCTTC.

V usage is TRBV11-3 and J usage is TRBJ1-1; no clear D gene. From germline, CDR1 is SGHNT and CDR2 YENEEA. V dropped 5 bases and J dropped 1 base, with 8 bases sitting between them. The CDR3 length is 13 residues. The CDR3 DNA reads TGTGCCAGCAGCGCTTACCCGAACACTGAAGCTTTCTTT. Protein sequence: CASSAYPNTEAFF.

This clone was seen more than once but under ten times. The V call is TRBV6-6, the J call TRBJ1-5; D is unresolved. Germline-derived CDR1 and CDR2 are MNHNY and SVGAGI (reference sequence). The V end was cut by 7 bases, the J end by 1 base, with 8 bases between. This CDR3 spans 13 amino acids. The CDR3 nucleotides are TGTGCCAGCATGAGTGCGAGCAATCAGCCCCAGCATTTT. It codes for CASMSASNQPQHF.

This chain's CDR3 is CAWNHRDRFADTQYF. CDR3 in DNA: TGTGCCTGGAACCACCGGGACAGATTTGCAGATACGCAGTATTTT. J is TRBJ2-3 and V is TRBV30; TRBD1 agrees at 7 bases. The V gene's germline CDR1 is GTSNPN and CDR2 SVGIG (reference sequence). The CDR3 runs 15 residues. After removal of 4 bases from V and 4 bases from J, the junction contained 11 bases not matched to a gene. The full variable domain, completed using reference TRBV30 and TRBJ2-3, is SQTIHQWPATLVQPVGSPLSLECTVEGTSNPNLYWYRQAAGRGLQLLFYSVGIGQISSEVPQNLSASRPQDRQFILSSKKLLLSDSGFYLCAWNHRDRFADTQYFGPGTRLTVL.

The chain combines TRBV11-2 with TRBJ2-7, with a possible D match to TRBD2 (6 bases). V was trimmed by 2 bases and J by 7 bases, leaving 21 bases between them. The CDR3 consists of 16 residues. Germline lookup yields CDR1 SGHAT and CDR2 FQNNGV. CDR3 in DNA: TGTGCCAGCAGCTTATTATCCGGGAGTTATCTTAGGGAGCAGTACTTC. Translation: CASSLLSGSYLREQYF. The whole variable domain, remainder taken from reference TRBV11-2 and TRBJ2-7, is EAGVAQSPRYKIIEKRQSVAFWCNPISGHATLYWYQQILGQGPKLLIQFQNNGVVDDSQLPKDRFSAERLKGVDSTLKIQPAKLEDSAVYLCASSLLSGSYLREQYFGPGTRLTVT.

This clone has only a few counts. V gene TRBV9 combines with J gene TRBJ1-2; a weak D match, TRBD1 (5 bases). This CDR3 comprises 14 residues. V lost 0 bases, J lost 5 bases, and 11 bases lay in between. Germline V gives CDR1 SGDLS, CDR2 YYNGEE. The DNA of the CDR3 is TGTGCCAGCAGCGTAGGTCTGGCAGGGTATGGCTACACCTTC. It specifies CASSVGLAGYGYTF.

This sequence joins TRBV9 and TRBJ1-2; 7 bases align to TRBD1. Germline V gene lookup returns CDR1 SGDLS and CDR2 YYNGEE. This CDR3 comprises 14 residues. The ends lost 3 bases at V and 8 bases at J; junction bases unmatched: 10. CDR3 loop: CASSGGQARGGYTF. The CDR3 DNA is TGTGCCAGCAGCGGAGGACAGGCCCGCGGGGGCTACACCTTC.

The chain recombines TRBV9 with TRBJ2-5; 7 nucleotides line up with TRBD2. Trimming took 1 base from V and 0 from J; bases not matched to a gene: 0. The germline CDR1 and CDR2 sequences are SGDLS and YYNGEE. The CDR3 covers 14 residues. CDR3 coding DNA: TGTGCCAGCAGCGTACTAGCGGACCAAGAGACCCAGTACTTC. This translates into CASSVLADQETQYF.

V and J are TRBV7-8 and TRBJ2-6; 9 positions match TRBD1. With 5 bases clipped from V and 0 bases from J, the junction kept 8 bases outside the gene matches. The CDR3 totals 18 residues. The germline V gene has CDR1 SGHVS and CDR2 FQNEAQ. This chain's CDR3 is CASSSRDRVSSGANVLTF. The CDR3 nucleotides read TGTGCCAGCAGCAGCCGGGACAGGGTTAGCTCTGGGGCCAACGTCCTGACTTTC.

This clone was detected only a few times. This chain connects TRBV7-9 to TRBJ1-5; 8 bases line up with TRBD1. With V trimmed by 5 bases and J by 1 base, 10 bases remained unmatched. Germline V gene lookup returns CDR1 SEHNR and CDR2 FQNEAQ (reference sequence). The CDR3 extends over 17 amino acids. CDR3 loop: CASSPGQGDQSNQPQHF. The CDR3 DNA reads as TGTGCCAGCAGCCCCGGACAGGGCGACCAGAGCAATCAGCCCCAGCATTTT.

This chain uses TRBV11-2 with TRBJ2-1; 8 positions agree with TRBD2. Unmatched junction bases numbered 9, after V lost 4 bases and J lost 7 bases. CDR3 length: 15 amino acids. CDR1 and CDR2 (germline): SGHAT, FQNNGV. For the CDR3, the DNA is TGTGCCAGCAGCTCAGCGGGGGCCTCCAATAATGAGCAGTTCTTC. Translating gives CASSSAGASNNEQFF. The full variable domain, its missing parts supplied by reference TRBV11-2 and TRBJ2-1, is EAGVAQSPRYKIIEKRQSVAFWCNPISGHATLYWYQQILGQGPKLLIQFQNNGVVDDSQLPKDRFSAERLKGVDSTLKIQPAKLEDSAVYLCASSSAGASNNEQFFGPGTRLTVL.

This chain uses TRBV10-3 with TRBJ1-6, with D perhaps matching TRBD1 (5 bases). The V end was cut by 4 bases, the J end by 10 bases, with 17 bases between. The CDR3 consists of 15 residues. Germline CDR1 reads ENHRY; CDR2 reads SYGVKD. The CDR3: CAISASGVIESPLHF. DNA of the CDR3: TGTGCCATCAGTGCTTCGGGGGTCATAGAATCACCCCTCCACTTT.

The chain links TRBV6-6 to TRBJ1-2; D gene unclear. Per germline, CDR1 MNHNY and CDR2 SVGAGI (reference sequence). The CDR3 totals 13 residues. The V gene lost 2 bases and the J gene lost 2 bases, with 6 bases spanning the gap. CDR3 sequence (DNA): TGTGCCAGCAGTTACCTGTCGAACTATGGCTACACCTTC. It codes for CASSYLSNYGYTF.

The CDR3 nucleotides are TGCGCCAGCCGACCCGGACTAGCGCTGGTAGTCACAGATACGCAGTATTTT. As protein: CASRPGLALVVTDTQYF. V gene TRBV5-1 combines with J gene TRBJ2-3; 9 positions match TRBD2. Germline loops: CDR1 SGHRS, CDR2 YFSETQ. There are 17 residues in the CDR3. The V segment lost 7 bases and the J segment 2 bases; nucleotides outside the gene matches: 14. The full variable domain, in which reference TRBV5-1 and TRBJ2-3 provide the parts outside the CDR3, is KAGVTQTPRYLIKTRGQQVTLSCSPISGHRSVSWYQQTPGQGLQFLFEYFSETQRNKGNFPGRFSGRQFSNSRSEMNVSTLELGDSALYLCASRPGLALVVTDTQYFGPGTRLTVL.

The chain couples TRBV7-9 to TRBJ2-3; 10 positions agree with TRBD1. The CDR3 length is 13 residues. Germline V CDR1 and CDR2: SEHNR, FQNEAQ (reference sequence). V trimming: 5 bases; J trimming: 5 bases; junction bases outside the gene matches: 1. CDR3 region: CASSRTGGDTQYF. The DNA for the CDR3 is TGTGCCAGCAGCCGGACAGGGGGAGATACGCAGTATTTT. Variable domain in full (rest from reference TRBV7-9 and TRBJ2-3): DTGVSQNPRHKITKRGQNVTFRCDPISEHNRLYWYRQTLGQGPEFLTYFQNEAQLEKSRLLSDRFSAERPKGSFSTLEIQRTEQGDSAMYLCASSRTGGDTQYFGPGTRLTVL.

This CDR3 reads CASTEQGRNQPQHF. The DNA of the CDR3 is TGTGCCAGCACCGAGCAGGGCCGAAATCAGCCCCAGCATTTT. The V gene is TRBV2, the J gene TRBJ1-5; D perhaps matches TRBD1 (5 bases). The V gene lost 7 bases and the J gene lost 4 bases, with 14 bases spanning the gap. CDR3 size: 14 residues. The germline V gene has CDR1 SNHLY and CDR2 FYNNEI. Together with reference TRBV2 and TRBJ1-5, the CDR3 gives the full variable domain: EPEVTQTPSHQVTQMGQEVILRCVPISNHLYFYWYRQILGQKVEFLVSFYNNEISEKSEIFDDQFSVERPDGSNFTLKIRSTKLEDSAMYFCASTEQGRNQPQHFGDGTRLSIL.

This clone was recorded a few times. V gene TRBV5-1 combines with J gene TRBJ2-3; no firm D call. Germline CDR1 and CDR2: SGHRS and YFSETQ. Deletions cut 2 bases from V and 3 bases from J, with 4 bases between. The CDR3 has 12 amino acids. The DNA of the CDR3 is TGCGCCAGCAGCTTCAAGACAGATACGCAGTATTTT. It is translated as CASSFKTDTQYF.

The rearrangement links TRBV2 to TRBJ2-7, with 10 bases lining up with TRBD2. The CDR3 extends over 15 amino acids. V dropped 2 bases and J dropped 6; count of bases not matched to a gene: 7. Germline CDR1 SNHLY, CDR2 FYNNEI. This CDR3 reads CASSERRLAGAEQYF. For the CDR3, the DNA is TGTGCCAGCAGTGAAAGGCGCCTAGCGGGGGCCGAGCAGTACTTC.

This chain connects TRBV7-3 to TRBJ2-2, with TRBD2 matching 9 bases. The CDR3 is made up of 18 amino acids. The germline gives CDR1 SGHTA, CDR2 FQGTGA. V was clipped by 7 bases and J by 6 bases; unmatched bases: 18. CDR3: CASTLLPMASGIPGELFF. The CDR3 nucleotides read TGTGCCAGCACCCTACTCCCCATGGCTAGCGGGATCCCCGGGGAGCTGTTTTTT.

The rearrangement joins TRBV5-4 to TRBJ2-7; 13 bases are shared with TRBD2. Losses at the gene ends were 5 bases for V and 3 bases for J; bases not matched to a gene: 5. The germline V gene encodes CDR1 SGHNT and CDR2 YYREEE (reference sequence). This CDR3 has 15 residues. The CDR3 loop reads CASSRGLAGDYEQYF. CDR3 DNA sequence: TGTGCCAGCAGTCGTGGACTAGCGGGAGACTACGAGCAGTACTTC.

This clone was detected only a few times. The chain combines TRBV9 with TRBJ1-2, with a possible D match to TRBD1 (5 bases). With 5 bases removed from V and 3 bases from J, the gap between germline ends came to 5 bases. The CDR3 runs 11 residues. CDR1 is SGDLS, CDR2 YYNGEE, per germline. The CDR3 protein is CASRGDYGYTF. CDR3 sequence (DNA): TGTGCCAGCAGGGGGGACTATGGCTACACCTTC.

The chain links TRBV19 to TRBJ1-3, with a possible D match to TRBD1 (6 bases). Germline V CDR1 and CDR2: LNHDA, SQIVND (reference sequence). There are 14 residues in the CDR3. The V gene lost 9 bases and the J gene lost 2 bases, with 14 bases spanning the gap. The CDR3 nucleotides are TGTGCCAGCCGGAAACAGGGAGCTGGAAACACCATATATTTT. As protein: CASRKQGAGNTIYF.

This clone appeared a single time. The rearrangement joins TRBV4-1 to TRBJ2-1; 7 positions match TRBD2. After removal of 7 bases from V and 0 bases from J, the junction contained 6 bases not matched to a gene. The CDR3 length is 15 residues. Germline CDR1 MGHRA, CDR2 YSYEKL. CDR3 protein: CASTTGRDSYNEQFF. The CDR3 DNA sequence: TGCGCCAGCACCACGGGGAGGGACTCCTACAATGAGCAGTTCTTC.

The rearrangement joins TRBV7-8 to TRBJ1-4, with TRBD1 identical over 9 bases. J lost 3 bases, V lost 4 bases, and 6 bases had no gene match. Germline V gives CDR1 SGHVS, CDR2 FQNEAQ. The CDR3 has 16 amino acids. CDR3 residues: CASSSQQGAANEKLFF. The CDR3 coding sequence is TGTGCCAGCAGCTCCCAACAGGGGGCGGCTAATGAAAAACTGTTTTTT.

The V and J genes are TRBV14 and TRBJ1-1; 7 positions match TRBD1. This CDR3 has 14 residues. Germline CDR1 and CDR2: SGHDN and FVKESK. Trimming at V came to 4 bases and at J to 4 bases, leaving 6 bases not matched to a gene. Here the CDR3 DNA reads TGTGCCAGCAGCCTCCAGGGGGGACTCACTGAAGCTTTCTTT. As protein: CASSLQGGLTEAFF. Using reference TRBV14 and TRBJ1-1 for the parts outside the CDR3, the full variable domain is EAGVTQFPSHSVIEKGQTVTLRCDPISGHDNLYWYRRVMGKEIKFLLHFVKESKQDESGMPNNRFLAERTGGTYSTLKVQPAELEDSGVYFCASSLQGGLTEAFFGQGTRLTVV.

DNA for the CDR3: TGTGCCAGCAGCTCTGGGACAGGGCTGTATCAGCCCCAGCATTTT. Protein: CASSSGTGLYQPQHF. The gene calls are TRBV9 and TRBJ1-5; 9 bases are a match to TRBD1. CDR3 size: 15 residues. The trim removed 4 bases at V and 5 bases at J, leaving 7 bases unmatched. Looked up from germline, CDR1 is SGDLS and CDR2 is YYNGEE.

The chain couples TRBV6-5 to TRBJ1-5; 8 bases align to TRBD1. V was pared by 5 bases and J by 3 bases, with 3 bases of the junction left unmatched. This CDR3 has 14 amino acids. Per germline, CDR1 MNHEY and CDR2 SVGAGI. CDR3 nucleotide sequence: TGTGCCAGCAGTCGACAGGGGCCCAATCAGCCCCAGCATTTT. It yields the protein CASSRQGPNQPQHF.

The V and J genes are TRBV29-1 and TRBJ1-2; D remains unclear. CDR1 is SQVTM, CDR2 ANQGSEA, per germline. Trimming shortened V by 5 bases and J by 4 bases, and 17 bases separated the two germline ends. This CDR3 is built from 14 residues. CDR3 in amino acids: CSVLEPGLTYGYTF. In DNA form, the CDR3 reads TGCAGCGTTTTAGAGCCAGGTTTGACCTATGGCTACACCTTC.